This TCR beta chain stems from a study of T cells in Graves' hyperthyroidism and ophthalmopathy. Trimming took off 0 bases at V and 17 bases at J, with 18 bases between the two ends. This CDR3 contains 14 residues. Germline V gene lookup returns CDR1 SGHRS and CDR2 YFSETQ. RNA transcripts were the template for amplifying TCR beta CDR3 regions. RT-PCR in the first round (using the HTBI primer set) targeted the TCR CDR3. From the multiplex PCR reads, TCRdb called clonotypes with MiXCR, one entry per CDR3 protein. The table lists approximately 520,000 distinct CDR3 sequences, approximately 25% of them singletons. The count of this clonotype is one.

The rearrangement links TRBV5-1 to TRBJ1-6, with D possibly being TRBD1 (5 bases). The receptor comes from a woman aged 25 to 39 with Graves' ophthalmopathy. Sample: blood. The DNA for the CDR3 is TGCGCCAGCAGCTTGGGACAGAGGCATTCGCCCATCCACTTT. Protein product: CASSLGQRHSPIHF. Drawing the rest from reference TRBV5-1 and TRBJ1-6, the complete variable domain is KAGVTQTPRYLIKTRGQQVTLSCSPISGHRSVSWYQQTPGQGLQFLFEYFSETQRNKGNFPGRFSGRQFSNSRSEMNVSTLELGDSALYLCASSLGQRHSPIHFGNGTRLTVT.